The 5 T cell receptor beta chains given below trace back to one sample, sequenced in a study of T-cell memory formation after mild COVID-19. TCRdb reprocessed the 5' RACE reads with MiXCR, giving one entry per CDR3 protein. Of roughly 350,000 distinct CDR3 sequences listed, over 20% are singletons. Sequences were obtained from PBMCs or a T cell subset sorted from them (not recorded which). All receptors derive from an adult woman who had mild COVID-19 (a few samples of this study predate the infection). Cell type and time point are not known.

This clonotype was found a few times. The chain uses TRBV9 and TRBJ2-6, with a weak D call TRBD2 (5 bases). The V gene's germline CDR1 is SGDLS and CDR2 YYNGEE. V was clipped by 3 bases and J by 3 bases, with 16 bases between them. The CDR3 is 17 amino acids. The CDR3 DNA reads TGTGCCAGCAGCGCCCTCTTAGGGAGTTTTGGGGCCAACGTCCTGACTTTC. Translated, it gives CASSALLGSFGANVLTF.

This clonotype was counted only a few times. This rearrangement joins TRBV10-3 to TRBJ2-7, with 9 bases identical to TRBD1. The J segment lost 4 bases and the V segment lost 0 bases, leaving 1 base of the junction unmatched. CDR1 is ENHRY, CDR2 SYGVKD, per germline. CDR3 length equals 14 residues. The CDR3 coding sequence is TGTGCCATCAGTGAGTCGACAGGGGGGTACGAGCAGTACTTC. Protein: CAISESTGGYEQYF.

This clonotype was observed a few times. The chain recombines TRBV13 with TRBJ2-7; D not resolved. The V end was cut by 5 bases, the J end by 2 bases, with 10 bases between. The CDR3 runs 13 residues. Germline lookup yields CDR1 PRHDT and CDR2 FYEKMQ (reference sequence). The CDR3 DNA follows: TGTGCCAGCAGCGTAAGATTGGCCTACGAGCAGTACTTC. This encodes CASSVRLAYEQYF.

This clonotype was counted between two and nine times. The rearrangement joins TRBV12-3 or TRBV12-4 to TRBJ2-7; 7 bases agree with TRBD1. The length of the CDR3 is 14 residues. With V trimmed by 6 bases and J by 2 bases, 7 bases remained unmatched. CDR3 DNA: TGTGCCAGCAGCCGACAGGGTGTCCCCTACGAGCAGTACTTC. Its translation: CASSRQGVPYEQYF.

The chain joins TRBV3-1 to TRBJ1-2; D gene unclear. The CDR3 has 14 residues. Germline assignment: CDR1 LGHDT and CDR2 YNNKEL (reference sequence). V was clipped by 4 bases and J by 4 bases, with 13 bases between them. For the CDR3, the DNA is TGTGCCAGCAGCCTTACGTCCCAGGTCTATGGCTACACCTTC. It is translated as CASSLTSQVYGYTF.